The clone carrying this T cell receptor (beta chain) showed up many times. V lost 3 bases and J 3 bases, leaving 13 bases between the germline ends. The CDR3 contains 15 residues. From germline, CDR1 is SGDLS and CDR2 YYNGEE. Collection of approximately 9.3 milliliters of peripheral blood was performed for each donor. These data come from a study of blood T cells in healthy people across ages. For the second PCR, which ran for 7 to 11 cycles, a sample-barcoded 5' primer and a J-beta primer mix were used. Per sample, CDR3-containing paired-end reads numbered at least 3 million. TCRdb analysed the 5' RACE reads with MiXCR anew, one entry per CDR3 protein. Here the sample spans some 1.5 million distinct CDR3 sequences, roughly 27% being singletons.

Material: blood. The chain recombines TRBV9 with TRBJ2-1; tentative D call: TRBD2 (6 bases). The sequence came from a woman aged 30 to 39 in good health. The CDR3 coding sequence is TGTGCCAGCAGCGACGACTCGGGACTCTACAATGAGCAGTTCTTC. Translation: CASSDDSGLYNEQFF.